What follows are 32 T cell receptor beta chains derived from one specimen sequenced in a study of CD8 T cells in ankylosing spondylitis (TCRdb year 2017). Study-wide conclusions, independent of this receptor: A TCR beta motif made up of eight or nine highly homologous amino acid variants appeared to be characteristic of blood from ankylosing spondylitis patients.

These TCRs are of unknown antigen specificity. Libraries were built with 5' RACE. Sequencing used an Illumina HiSeq 2500. Through fastp at Q25 and MiXCR, TCRdb rebuilt clones from the public reads, retaining in-frame beta chains. Here each entry gathers all rows of one CDR3 protein and keeps the most common genes and DNA. Within this sample are over 600,000 distinct CDR3 sequences, with under 20% of them counted one time only. Jointly, the top ten make up over 15% of the sample. Sequencing input: blood, either unsorted or a sorted T cell fraction (not recorded which). The receptors come from a male donor with ankylosing spondylitis.

Written as DNA, the CDR3 is TGCAGTGCTAGAGCCACGACCGAAACCTATGGCTACACCTTC. Translation: CSARATTETYGYTF. This sequence joins TRBV20-1 and TRBJ1-2, with D unclear. CDR1 is DFQATT and CDR2 is SNEGSKA in the germline V gene (reference sequence). V lost 1 base and J 4 bases, leaving 13 bases between the germline ends. The CDR3 runs 14 residues.

V is TRBV14 and J is TRBJ1-2; 10 bases line up with TRBD1. Germline V gives CDR1 SGHDN, CDR2 FVKESK. The CDR3 totals 14 residues. The junction had 3 bases not matched to a gene; V was cut back by 4 bases and J by 4 bases. CDR3 in DNA: TGTGCCAGCAGCCCGGGGACAGGGGTCTATGGCTACACCTTC. It specifies CASSPGTGVYGYTF.

The chain uses TRBV7-2 and TRBJ2-7; tentative D call: TRBD1 (5 bases). The germline V gene encodes CDR1 SGHTA and CDR2 FQGNSA. Between the trimmed V and J ends, which lost 1 base and 3 bases, there was a span of 19 bases. The CDR3 runs to 17 residues. The CDR3 loop is CASSLGTGQGSYYEQYF. The CDR3 DNA sequence: TGTGCCAGCAGCTTAGGTACCGGGCAGGGATCTTACTACGAGCAGTACTTC.

As concerns this clonotype: A much larger clone differs by one base, so this may be a read error. J is TRBJ2-1 and V is TRBV11-2; D gene uncertain. V dropped 2 bases and J dropped 5 bases, with 10 bases sitting between them. Germline CDR1 reads SGHAT; CDR2 reads FQNNGV. The CDR3 runs to 14 residues. CDR3 nucleotides: TGTGCCAGCAGCTTAATTGAGTGGGACAATGAGCAGTTCTTC. Translated, it gives CASSLIEWDNEQFF.

CDR3 sequence (DNA): TGCGCCAGCAGCTTGACTGGACTAGCGGGGGGGCCGATAGATACGCAGTATTTT. Translated, it gives CASSLTGLAGGPIDTQYF. The chain employs TRBV5-1 and TRBJ2-3; 15 bases agree with TRBD2. V lost 1 base, J lost 5 bases, and 8 bases stayed unmatched. The CDR3 has 18 residues. The germline V gene encodes CDR1 SGHRS and CDR2 YFSETQ.

This clonotype was counted a few times. The rearrangement joins TRBV6-5 to TRBJ2-7; D is unresolved. Germline V lookup: CDR1 MNHEY, CDR2 SVGAGI. This CDR3 comprises 12 residues. V lost 5 bases and J lost 3, with 8 bases in between. CDR3 protein: CASSTSDYEQYF. Written as DNA, the CDR3 is TGTGCCAGCAGTACGTCAGACTACGAGCAGTACTTC.

V is TRBV5-6 and J is TRBJ2-7; no definite D call. The CDR3 extends over 14 amino acids. V shed 4 bases and J shed 2 bases, with 13 bases lying between them. Germline lookup yields CDR1 SGHDT and CDR2 YYEEEE. Here the CDR3 DNA reads TGTGCCAGCAGCCCTCCAGACGACCCCTACGAGCAGTACTTC. This gives the protein CASSPPDDPYEQYF.

This clonotype was counted a few times. The chain uses TRBV20-1 and TRBJ1-1; D possibly corresponds to TRBD1 (6 bases). This CDR3 region has 13 residues. V shed 3 bases and J shed 5 bases, with 13 bases lying between them. Germline assignment: CDR1 DFQATT and CDR2 SNEGSKA (reference sequence). For the CDR3, the DNA is TGCAGTGCTAGGAGGGAGGGGGGAACTGAAGCTTTCTTT. Translating gives CSARREGGTEAFF.

The DNA of the CDR3 is TGTGCCAGCAGTAACACCCTTGTCGAAGCTTTCTTT. This gives the protein CASSNTLVEAFF. The gene calls are TRBV12-3 or TRBV12-4 and TRBJ1-1; no firm D call. The CDR3 contains 12 residues. Trimming took 5 bases from V and 8 from J, leaving 12 bases between them.

The chain carries TRBV9 and TRBJ2-1, with a possible D match to TRBD2 (5 bases). The CDR3 is 15 residues long. Trimming left V 3 bases short and J 5 bases short, with 15 bases between. Germline V gene lookup returns CDR1 SGDLS and CDR2 YYNGEE. The CDR3 loop reads CASSGRTTRDNEQFF. CDR3 nucleotide sequence: TGTGCCAGCAGCGGGCGCACGACGAGGGACAATGAGCAGTTCTTC. Full variable domain (missing parts from reference TRBV9 and TRBJ2-1): DSGVTQTPKHLITATGQRVTLRCSPRSGDLSVYWYQQSLDQGLQFLIQYYNGEERAKGNILERFSAQQFPDLHSELNLSSLELGDSALYFCASSGRTTRDNEQFFGPGTRLTVL.

CDR3 region: CASSFGGGGSYNEQFF. In nucleotides, the CDR3 is TGCGCCAGCAGCTTCGGCGGGGGGGGATCCTACAATGAGCAGTTCTTC. V usage is TRBV5-1 and J usage is TRBJ2-1, with 9 positions matching TRBD2. Germline CDR1 and CDR2: SGHRS and YFSETQ. The ends lost 2 bases at V and 1 base at J; junction bases unmatched: 4. The CDR3 sequence is 16 residues long.

At least ten counts were recorded for this clonotype. V and J are TRBV20-1 and TRBJ2-7; D possibly corresponds to TRBD1 (6 bases). The CDR3 has 13 amino acids. Germline V gene sequence: CDR1 DFQATT, CDR2 SNEGSKA (reference sequence). V lost 5 bases and J lost 1, with 12 bases in between. CDR3 in amino acids: CSAESGTSYEQYF. CDR3 nucleotide sequence: TGCAGTGCTGAATCAGGGACATCCTACGAGCAGTACTTC.

This rearrangement joins TRBV13 to TRBJ2-2; 7 nucleotides align to TRBD1. CDR3 length: 16 amino acids. Trimming at V came to 5 bases and at J to 4 bases, leaving 10 bases not matched to a gene. CDR1 is PRHDT, CDR2 FYEKMQ, per germline (reference sequence). Here the CDR3 reads CASSLTWDSATGELFF. Here the CDR3 DNA reads TGTGCCAGCAGCCTTACCTGGGACAGTGCCACCGGGGAGCTGTTTTTT.

This clonotype has just a few counts. This chain links TRBV3-1 with TRBJ1-5; D gene uncertain. The CDR3 has 13 amino acids. Trimming stripped 0 bases from V and 4 bases from J, with 4 bases between. Germline lookup yields CDR1 LGHDT and CDR2 YNNKEL (reference sequence). CDR3 nucleotide sequence: TGTGCCAGCAGCCAAGAAGCAAATCAGCCCCAGCATTTT. This codes for CASSQEANQPQHF.

This clonotype was detected a few times. The genes are TRBV29-1 and TRBJ2-5; 8 bases fit TRBD1. This CDR3 has 13 residues. Germline V gene lookup returns CDR1 SQVTM and CDR2 ANQGSEA. Unmatched junction bases numbered 8, after V lost 6 bases and J lost 5 bases. CDR3 coding DNA: TGCAGCGTCGACAGGGGTTCTTCTGAGACCCAGTACTTC. Its translation: CSVDRGSSETQYF.

The rearrangement links TRBV15 to TRBJ1-1, with D unclear. V was shortened by 8 bases and J by 4 bases, with 17 bases between the two germline ends. The germline gives CDR1 LNHNV, CDR2 YYDKDF (reference sequence). This CDR3 has 14 residues. The CDR3 DNA follows: TGTGCCACCCGAGCCGGGAGTGGGAGCACTGAAGCTTTCTTT. Its protein is CATRAGSGSTEAFF.

This clonotype appeared many times. This chain connects TRBV4-1 to TRBJ2-1; a weak D match, TRBD1 (7 bases). Trimming left V 2 bases short and J 4 bases short, with 15 bases between. The CDR3 totals 16 residues. CDR1 and CDR2 from the germline V gene are MGHRA and YSYEKL. CDR3 nucleotide sequence: TGCGCCAGCAGCCAACCTCTGCGGGGACAGTACAATGAGCAGTTCTTC. It codes for CASSQPLRGQYNEQFF.

The J gene is TRBJ1-3, the V gene TRBV29-1; D remains unclear. The germline V gene encodes CDR1 SQVTM and CDR2 ANQGSEA. The CDR3 has 11 residues. V was clipped by 6 bases and J by 2 bases, with 5 bases between them. The CDR3: CSVGTGNTIYF. CDR3 DNA: TGCAGCGTGGGGACTGGAAACACCATATATTTT.

This clonotype has ten or more counts. The chain couples TRBV12-3 or TRBV12-4 to TRBJ2-3, with a tentative D call TRBD2 (5 bases). V shed 4 bases and J shed 4 bases, with 12 bases lying between them. This CDR3 comprises 14 residues. CDR3 sequence: CASSWNGESDTQYF. The CDR3 coding sequence is TGTGCCAGCAGTTGGAACGGGGAGTCAGATACGCAGTATTTT.

This clonotype was counted a few times. This rearrangement joins TRBV7-9 to TRBJ2-5; D not certain. V was cut by 1 base and J by 2 bases, with 14 bases left in between. Germline values: CDR1 SEHNR, CDR2 FQNEAQ (reference sequence). The CDR3 consists of 16 residues. The CDR3: CASSLGLGRLQETQYF. The CDR3 bases are TGTGCCAGCAGCTTAGGACTGGGCAGGTTACAAGAGACCCAGTACTTC.

In its sample, this clonotype was seen a few times. The chain employs TRBV18 and TRBJ2-7; 7 nucleotides align to TRBD2. V trimming: 3 bases; J trimming: 0 bases; junction bases outside the gene matches: 8. Germline V gives CDR1 KGHSH, CDR2 LQKENI. The CDR3 runs to 16 residues. The CDR3 reads CASSPRKAGNSYEQYF. The CDR3 region has the DNA TGTGCCAGCTCACCCCGGAAAGCGGGAAACTCCTACGAGCAGTACTTC.

The chain recombines TRBV5-6 with TRBJ1-1; TRBD1 might be the D (6 bases). Trimming stripped 3 bases from V and 3 bases from J, with 6 bases between. The CDR3 length is 12 residues. CDR1 is SGHDT, CDR2 YYEEEE, per germline. In DNA form, the CDR3 reads TGTGCCAGCAGCTGGGGGCACACTGAAGCTTTCTTT. It yields the protein CASSWGHTEAFF.

This clonotype was seen many times. This chain links TRBV5-1 with TRBJ2-1, with 9 positions matching TRBD2. The V gene end was trimmed by 4 bases and the J gene end by 10 bases; junction bases not matched to a gene: 12. CDR1 is SGHRS and CDR2 is YFSETQ in the germline V gene. This CDR3 spans 15 amino acids. The DNA of the CDR3 is TGCGCCAGCAGCGAACGAGGCGGGAGGGGATGGGAGCAGTTCTTC. Its protein is CASSERGGRGWEQFF.

The J gene is TRBJ2-7, the V gene TRBV4-2, with 7 bases fitting TRBD1. Germline CDR1 is LGHNA and CDR2 is YNFKEQ. The CDR3 consists of 15 residues. Germline trimming cut 0 bases from V and 2 bases from J; bases unmatched to any gene: 4. CDR3 coding DNA: TGTGCCAGCAGCCAAGATCGGGACAGAACCTACGAGCAGTACTTC. It is translated as CASSQDRDRTYEQYF.

This clonotype occurred a few times. This chain uses TRBV11-2 with TRBJ2-1, with 9 bases matching TRBD2. Looked up from germline, CDR1 is SGHAT and CDR2 is FQNNGV. The junction had 6 bases not matched to a gene; V was cut back by 1 base and J by 8 bases. The CDR3 length is 15 residues. The CDR3 loop reads CASSLAGLASDEQFF. In nucleotides, the CDR3 is TGTGCCAGCAGCTTAGCGGGACTAGCAAGCGATGAGCAGTTCTTC.

This clonotype has more than one count but fewer than ten. The genes are TRBV9 and TRBJ2-5, with 9 bases fitting TRBD2. Germline CDR1 SGDLS, CDR2 YYNGEE. J gave up 2 bases and V 3 bases, and 8 bases lay outside the gene matches. This CDR3 region has 16 residues. The CDR3 nucleotides are TGTGCCAGCAGCGCTCGAGCGGGGGGCAATCAAGAGACCCAGTACTTC. Its translation is CASSARAGGNQETQYF. The full variable domain, its missing parts supplied by reference TRBV9 and TRBJ2-5, is DSGVTQTPKHLITATGQRVTLRCSPRSGDLSVYWYQQSLDQGLQFLIQYYNGEERAKGNILERFSAQQFPDLHSELNLSSLELGDSALYFCASSARAGGNQETQYFGPGTRLLVL.

CDR3 coding DNA: TGTGCCAGCTCGGGACAGGGGGTGGTGAACACTGAAGCTTTCTTT. This codes for CASSGQGVVNTEAFF. The V and J genes are TRBV2 and TRBJ1-1, with 11 positions matching TRBD1. This CDR3 is built from 15 residues. With V trimmed by 8 bases and J by 0 bases, 5 bases remained unmatched. Germline CDR1 and CDR2: SNHLY and FYNNEI. Complete variable domain (other parts from reference TRBV2 and TRBJ1-1): EPEVTQTPSHQVTQMGQEVILRCVPISNHLYFYWYRQILGQKVEFLVSFYNNEISEKSEIFDDQFSVERPDGSNFTLKIRSTKLEDSAMYFCASSGQGVVNTEAFFGQGTRLTVV.

This clonotype has a count of ten or more. The chain is built from TRBV20-1 and TRBJ2-1, with TRBD2 as a possible D gene (6 bases). Germline assignment: CDR1 DFQATT and CDR2 SNEGSKA (reference sequence). There are 12 residues in the CDR3. V lost 8 bases, J lost 4 bases, and 12 bases lay in between. The CDR3 nucleotides read TGCAGTTCCCGGGGAGGATACAATGAGCAGTTCTTC. Amino acid sequence: CSSRGGYNEQFF.

The rearrangement links TRBV20-1 to TRBJ2-1, with D uncertain. This CDR3 spans 13 amino acids. V gave up 5 bases and J gave up 1 base, with 9 bases separating them. CDR1 and CDR2 from the germline V gene are DFQATT and SNEGSKA (reference sequence). DNA for the CDR3: TGCAGTGCTGAGACGGTGTCCTACAATGAGCAGTTCTTC. Translation gives CSAETVSYNEQFF.

This clonotype was seen only a few times. The chain has TRBV20-1 and TRBJ2-4; 9 nucleotides agree with TRBD2. Germline values: CDR1 DFQATT, CDR2 SNEGSKA (reference sequence). This CDR3 spans 15 amino acids. The CDR3 region has the DNA TGCACCGCGACTAGCGGAGGACTAGCCAAAAACATTCAGTACTTC. It specifies CTATSGGLAKNIQYF.

This clonotype was seen only a few times. The gene calls are TRBV28 and TRBJ1-5, with 7 bases that match TRBD1. Looked up from germline, CDR1 is MDHEN and CDR2 is SYDVKM. The CDR3 covers 17 residues. V shed 1 base and J 3 bases; nucleotides not matched to a gene: 9. The CDR3 loop is CASSLSSTGADNQPQHF. DNA for the CDR3: TGTGCCAGCAGTTTATCATCCACAGGGGCAGACAATCAGCCCCAGCATTTT.

This clonotype came up a few times. This chain connects TRBV7-9 to TRBJ1-1; TRBD1 matches 10 bases. Germline V CDR1 and CDR2: SEHNR, FQNEAQ (reference sequence). The CDR3 is 16 residues long. With V trimmed by 4 bases and J by 2 bases, 7 bases remained unmatched. The CDR3 region has the DNA TGTGCCAGCAGCTCCCTGACAGGGGGCCGTAACACTGAAGCTTTCTTT. It translates to CASSSLTGGRNTEAFF.